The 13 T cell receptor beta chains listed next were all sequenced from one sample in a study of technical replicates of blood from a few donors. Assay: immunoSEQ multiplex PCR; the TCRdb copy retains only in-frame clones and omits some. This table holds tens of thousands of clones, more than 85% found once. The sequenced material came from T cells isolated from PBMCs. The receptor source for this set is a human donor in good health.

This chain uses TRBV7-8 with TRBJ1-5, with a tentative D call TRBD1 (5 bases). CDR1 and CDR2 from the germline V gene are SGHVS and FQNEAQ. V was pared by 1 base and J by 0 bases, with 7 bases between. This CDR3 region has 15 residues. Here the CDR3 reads CASSLGGGSNQPQHF. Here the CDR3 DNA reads TGTGCCAGCAGCTTAGGGGGCGGTAGCAATCAGCCCCAGCATTTT.

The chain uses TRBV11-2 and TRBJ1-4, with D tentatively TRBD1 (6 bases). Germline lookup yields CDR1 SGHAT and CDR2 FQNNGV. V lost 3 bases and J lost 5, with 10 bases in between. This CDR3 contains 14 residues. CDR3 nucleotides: TGTGCCAGCAGCTTGGGGGCACTGAATGAAAAACTGTTTTTT. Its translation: CASSLGALNEKLFF.

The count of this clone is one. CDR3 region: CAISESLNPNEQFF. CDR3 DNA: TGTGCCATCAGTGAGTCTCTAAACCCCAATGAGCAGTTCTTC. J is TRBJ2-1 and V is TRBV10-3; D is uncertain. This CDR3 is built from 14 residues. Trimming took 0 bases from V and 6 from J, leaving 9 bases between them. Germline CDR1 is ENHRY and CDR2 is SYGVKD.

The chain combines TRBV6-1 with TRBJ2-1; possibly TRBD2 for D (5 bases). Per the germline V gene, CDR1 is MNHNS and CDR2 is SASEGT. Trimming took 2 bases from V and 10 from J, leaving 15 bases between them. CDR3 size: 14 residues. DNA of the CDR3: TGTGCCAGCAGTGAAATAGCGCGAATTCTCGAGCAGTTCTTC. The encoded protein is CASSEIARILEQFF.

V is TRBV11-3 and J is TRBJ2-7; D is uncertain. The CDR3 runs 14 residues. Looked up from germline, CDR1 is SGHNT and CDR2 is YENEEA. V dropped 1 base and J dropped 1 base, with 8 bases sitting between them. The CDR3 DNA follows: TGTGCCAGCAGCTTAGTGACTGAATCCTACGAGCAGTACTTC. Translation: CASSLVTESYEQYF.

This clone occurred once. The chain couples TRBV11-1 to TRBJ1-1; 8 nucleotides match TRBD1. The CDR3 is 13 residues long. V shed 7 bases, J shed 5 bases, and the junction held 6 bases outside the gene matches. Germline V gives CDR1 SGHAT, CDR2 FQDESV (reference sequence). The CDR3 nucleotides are TGTGCCAGCACCATACAGGGGGGAACTGAAGCTTTCTTT. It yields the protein CASTIQGGTEAFF.

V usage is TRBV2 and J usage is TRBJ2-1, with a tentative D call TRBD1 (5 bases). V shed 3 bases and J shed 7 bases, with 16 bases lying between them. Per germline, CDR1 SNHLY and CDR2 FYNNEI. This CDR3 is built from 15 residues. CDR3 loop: CASSEDTSRTNEQFF. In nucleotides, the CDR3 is TGTGCCAGCAGTGAGGACACCTCTAGGACAAATGAGCAGTTCTTC. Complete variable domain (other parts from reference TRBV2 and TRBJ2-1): EPEVTQTPSHQVTQMGQEVILRCVPISNHLYFYWYRQILGQKVEFLVSFYNNEISEKSEIFDDQFSVERPDGSNFTLKIRSTKLEDSAMYFCASSEDTSRTNEQFFGPGTRLTVL.

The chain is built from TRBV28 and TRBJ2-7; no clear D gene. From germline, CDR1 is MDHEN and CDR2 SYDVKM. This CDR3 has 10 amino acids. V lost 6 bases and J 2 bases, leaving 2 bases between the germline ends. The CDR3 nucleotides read TGTGCCAGCAGCACCTACGAGCAGTACTTC. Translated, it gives CASSTYEQYF.

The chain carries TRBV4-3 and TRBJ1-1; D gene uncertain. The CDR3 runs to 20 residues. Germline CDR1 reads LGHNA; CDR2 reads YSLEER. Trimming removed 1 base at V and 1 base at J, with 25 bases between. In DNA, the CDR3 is TGCGCCAGCAGCCAAGCTAGCTCTTATCGTCAAAGGGAGAAGAACACTGAAGCTTTCTTT. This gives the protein CASSQASSYRQREKNTEAFF.

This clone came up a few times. The CDR3 loop reads CASSQVQGLENTEAFF. CDR3 nucleotide sequence: TGTGCCAGCAGCCAAGTACAGGGGCTCGAAAACACTGAAGCTTTCTTT. The genes are TRBV4-2 and TRBJ1-1; TRBD1 agrees at 7 bases. In germline, CDR1 is LGHNA, CDR2 YNFKEQ. Trimming took 1 base from V and 2 from J; bases not matched to a gene: 7. The CDR3 is made up of 16 amino acids.

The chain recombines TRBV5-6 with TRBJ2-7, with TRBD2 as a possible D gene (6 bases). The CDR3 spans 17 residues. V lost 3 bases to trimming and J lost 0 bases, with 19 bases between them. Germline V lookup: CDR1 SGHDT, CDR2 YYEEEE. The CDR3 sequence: CASSSPSFGGASYEQYF. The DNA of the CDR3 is TGTGCCAGCAGCTCCCCTTCTTTTGGCGGGGCCTCCTACGAGCAGTACTTC.

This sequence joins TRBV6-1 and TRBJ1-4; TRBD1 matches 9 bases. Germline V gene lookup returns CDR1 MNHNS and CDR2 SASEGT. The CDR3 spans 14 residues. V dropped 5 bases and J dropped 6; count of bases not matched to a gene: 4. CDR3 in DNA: TGTGCCAGCAGTACCGGGACAGGGTATGAAAAACTGTTTTTT. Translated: CASSTGTGYEKLFF.

Here the CDR3 reads CASRKEVTEQFF. CDR3 sequence (DNA): TGCGCCAGCAGGAAGGAGGTTACAGAGCAGTTCTTC. The gene calls are TRBV5-1 and TRBJ2-1, with a possible D match to TRBD2 (5 bases). V lost 5 bases to trimming and J lost 10 bases, with 13 bases between them. Per the germline V gene, CDR1 is SGHRS and CDR2 is YFSETQ. CDR3 size: 12 residues. The full variable domain, in which reference TRBV5-1 and TRBJ2-1 provide the parts outside the CDR3, is KAGVTQTPRYLIKTRGQQVTLSCSPISGHRSVSWYQQTPGQGLQFLFEYFSETQRNKGNFPGRFSGRQFSNSRSEMNVSTLELGDSALYLCASRKEVTEQFFGPGTRLTVL.